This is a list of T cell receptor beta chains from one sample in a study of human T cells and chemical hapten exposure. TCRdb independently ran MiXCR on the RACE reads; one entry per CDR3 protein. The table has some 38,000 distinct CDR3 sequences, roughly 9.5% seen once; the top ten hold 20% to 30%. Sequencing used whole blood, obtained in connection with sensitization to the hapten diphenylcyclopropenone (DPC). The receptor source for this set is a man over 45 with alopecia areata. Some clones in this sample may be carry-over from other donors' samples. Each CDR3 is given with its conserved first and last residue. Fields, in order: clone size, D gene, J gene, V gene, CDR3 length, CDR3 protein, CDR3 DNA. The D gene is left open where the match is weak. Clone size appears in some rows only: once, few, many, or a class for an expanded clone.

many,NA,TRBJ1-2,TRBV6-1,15,CASSERWRSGHGYTF,TGTGCCAGCAGTGAAAGATGGAGGTCAGGGCATGGCTACACCTTC
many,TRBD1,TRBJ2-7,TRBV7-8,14,CASSFGQVSYEQYF,TGTGCCAGCAGCTTCGGACAGGTCTCCTACGAGCAGTACTTC
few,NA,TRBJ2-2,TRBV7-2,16,CASSLVLTQRTGELFF,TGTGCCAGCAGCTTAGTCTTGACGCAACGGACCGGGGAGCTGTTTTTT
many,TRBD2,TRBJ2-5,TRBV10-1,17,CASSESPGLAGRETQYF,TGCGCCAGCAGTGAGTCTCCCGGACTAGCGGGGAGAGAGACCCAGTACTTC
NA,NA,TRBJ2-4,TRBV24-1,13,CATSDSGINIQYF,TGTGCCACCAGTGATTCCGGAATAAACATTCAGTACTTC
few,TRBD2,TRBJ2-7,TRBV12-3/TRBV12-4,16,CASTHRLAGGAGEQYF,TGTGCCAGCACCCACCGACTAGCGGGAGGGGCGGGGGAGCAGTACTTC
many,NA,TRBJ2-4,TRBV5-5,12,CASHGLENIQYF,TGTGCCAGCCACGGACTGGAAAACATTCAGTACTTC
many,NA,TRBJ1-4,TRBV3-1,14,CASSQDLGNEKLFF,TGTGCCAGCAGCCAAGATCTGGGTAATGAAAAACTGTTTTTT
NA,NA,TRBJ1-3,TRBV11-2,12,CASSLAGLTIYF,TGTGCCAGCAGTTTGGCAGGGCTCACCATATATTTT
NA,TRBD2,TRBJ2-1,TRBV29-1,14,CSGQGGSSYNEQFF,TGCAGCGGCCAGGGCGGGAGCTCCTACAATGAGCAGTTCTTC
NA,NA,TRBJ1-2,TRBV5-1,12,CASSLDNYGYTF,TGCGCCAGCAGCTTGGACAACTATGGCTACACCTTC
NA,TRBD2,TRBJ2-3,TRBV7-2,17,CASSLVGTSGSADTQYF,TGTGCCAGCAGCTTAGTGGGGACTAGCGGGAGCGCAGATACGCAGTATTTT
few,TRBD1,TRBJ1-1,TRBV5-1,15,CASSSLQGAGTEAFF,TGCGCCAGCAGTTCGCTACAGGGGGCAGGCACTGAAGCTTTCTTT
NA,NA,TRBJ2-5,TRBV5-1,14,CASSPRQYVETQYF,TGCGCCAGCAGCCCCAGACAGTACGTAGAGACCCAGTACTTC
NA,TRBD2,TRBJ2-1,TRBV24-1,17,CATSGEDGLAGHNEQFF,TGTGCCACCAGTGGGGAAGACGGACTAGCGGGACACAATGAGCAGTTCTTC
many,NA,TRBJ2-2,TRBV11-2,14,CASSLQRNTGELFF,TGTGCCAGCAGCTTACAGCGGAACACCGGGGAGCTGTTTTTT
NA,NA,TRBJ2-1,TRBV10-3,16,CAISAGPASSYNEQFF,TGTGCCATCAGTGCGGGGCCCGCGAGCTCCTACAATGAGCAGTTCTTC
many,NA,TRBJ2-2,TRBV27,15,CATKTRQANTGELFF,TGTGCCACCAAAACTCGACAGGCCAACACCGGGGAGCTGTTTTTT
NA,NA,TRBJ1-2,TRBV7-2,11,CASRLNYGYTF,TGTGCCAGCAGGCTTAACTATGGCTACACCTTC
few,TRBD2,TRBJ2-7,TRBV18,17,CASSPLPTSGRQPSQYF,TGTGCCAGCTCACCACTCCCAACTAGCGGGAGGCAACCCTCCCAGTACTTC
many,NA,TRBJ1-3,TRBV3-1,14,CASSQSESGNTIYF,TGTGCCAGCAGCCAGAGCGAGTCTGGAAACACCATATATTTT
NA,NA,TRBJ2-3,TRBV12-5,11,CASGFGDTQYF,TGTGCTAGTGGTTTTGGGGATACGCAGTATTTT
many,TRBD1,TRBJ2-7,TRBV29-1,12,CSVGPAGGEQYF,TGCAGCGTTGGCCCGGCAGGGGGTGAGCAGTACTTC
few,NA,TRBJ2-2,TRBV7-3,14,CASSLVSNTGELFF,TGTGCCAGCAGCTTAGTAAGCAACACCGGGGAGCTGTTTTTT
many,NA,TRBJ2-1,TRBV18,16,CASSPPPSARANEQFF,TGTGCCAGCTCACCCCCCCCTAGCGCCCGAGCCAATGAGCAGTTCTTC
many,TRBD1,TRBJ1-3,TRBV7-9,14,CASSRQGMIDTIYF,TGTGCCAGCAGCCGACAGGGAATGATAGACACCATATATTTT
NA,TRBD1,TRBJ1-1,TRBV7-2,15,CASSSGTGGITEAFF,TGTGCCAGCAGCTCTGGGACAGGGGGCATCACTGAAGCTTTCTTT
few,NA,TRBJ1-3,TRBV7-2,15,CASSISRGSGNTIYF,TGTGCCAGCAGCATATCCCGGGGCTCTGGAAACACCATATATTTT
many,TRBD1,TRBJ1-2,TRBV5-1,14,CASSPGQGILGYTF,TGCGCCAGCAGCCCAGGACAGGGAATACTCGGCTACACCTTC